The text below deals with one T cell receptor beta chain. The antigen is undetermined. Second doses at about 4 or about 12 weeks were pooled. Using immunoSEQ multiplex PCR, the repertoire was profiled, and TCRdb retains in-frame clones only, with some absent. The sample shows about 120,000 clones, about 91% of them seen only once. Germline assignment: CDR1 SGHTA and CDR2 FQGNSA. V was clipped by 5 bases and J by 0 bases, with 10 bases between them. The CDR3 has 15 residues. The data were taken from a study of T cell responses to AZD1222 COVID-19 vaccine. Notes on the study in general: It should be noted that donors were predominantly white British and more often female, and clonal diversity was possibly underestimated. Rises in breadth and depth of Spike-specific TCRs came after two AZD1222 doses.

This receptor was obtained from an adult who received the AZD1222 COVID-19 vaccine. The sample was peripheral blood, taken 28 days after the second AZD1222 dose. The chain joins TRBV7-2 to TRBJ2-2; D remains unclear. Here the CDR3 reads CASSPWAANTGELFF. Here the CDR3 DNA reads TGTGCCAGCAGCCCCTGGGCGGCGAACACCGGGGAGCTGTTTTTT. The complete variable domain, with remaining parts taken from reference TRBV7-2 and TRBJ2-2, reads GAGVSQSPSNKVTEKGKDVELRCDPISGHTALYWYRQSLGQGLEFLIYFQGNSAPDKSGLPSDRFSAERTGGSVSTLTIQRTQQEDSAVYLCASSPWAANTGELFFGEGSRLTVL.